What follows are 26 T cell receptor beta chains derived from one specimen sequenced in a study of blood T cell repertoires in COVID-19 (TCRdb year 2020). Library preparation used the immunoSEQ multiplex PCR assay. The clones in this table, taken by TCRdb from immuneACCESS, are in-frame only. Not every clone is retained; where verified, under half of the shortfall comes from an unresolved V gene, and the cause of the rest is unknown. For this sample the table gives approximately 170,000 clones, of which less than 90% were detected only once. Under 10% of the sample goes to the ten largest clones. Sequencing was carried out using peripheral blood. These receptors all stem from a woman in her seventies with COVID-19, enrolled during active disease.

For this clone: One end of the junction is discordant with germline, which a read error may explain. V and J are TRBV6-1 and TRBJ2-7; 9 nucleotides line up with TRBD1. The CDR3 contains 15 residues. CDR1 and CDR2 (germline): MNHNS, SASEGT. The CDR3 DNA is TGTGCCAGCAGAGAAGGCCCGGGACAGGGATACGAGCAGTACTTC. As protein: CASREGPGQGYEQYF.

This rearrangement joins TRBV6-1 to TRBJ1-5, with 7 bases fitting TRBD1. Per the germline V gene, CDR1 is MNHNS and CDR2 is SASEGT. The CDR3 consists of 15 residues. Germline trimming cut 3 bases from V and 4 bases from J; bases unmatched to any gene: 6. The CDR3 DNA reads TGTGCCAGCAGTGAGAACAGGGGTCGTAATCAGCCCCAGCATTTT. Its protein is CASSENRGRNQPQHF.

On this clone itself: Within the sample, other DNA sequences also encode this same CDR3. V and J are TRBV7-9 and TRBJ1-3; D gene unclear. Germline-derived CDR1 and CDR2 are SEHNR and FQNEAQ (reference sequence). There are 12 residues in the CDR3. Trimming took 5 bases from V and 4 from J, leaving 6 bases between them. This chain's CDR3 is CASSQSGNTIYF. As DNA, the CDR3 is TGTGCCAGCAGCCAATCCGGAAACACCATATATTTT.

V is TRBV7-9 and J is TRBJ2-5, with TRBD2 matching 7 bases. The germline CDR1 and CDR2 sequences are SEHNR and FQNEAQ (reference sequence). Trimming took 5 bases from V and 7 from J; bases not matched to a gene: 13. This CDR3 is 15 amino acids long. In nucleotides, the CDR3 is TGTGCCAGCAGCCTATTAGCGGGTCCGGTAGGGACCCAGTACTTC. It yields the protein CASSLLAGPVGTQYF. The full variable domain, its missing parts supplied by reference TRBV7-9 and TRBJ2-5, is DTGVSQNPRHKITKRGQNVTFRCDPISEHNRLYWYRQTLGQGPEFLTYFQNEAQLEKSRLLSDRFSAERPKGSFSTLEIQRTEQGDSAMYLCASSLLAGPVGTQYFGPGTRLLVL.

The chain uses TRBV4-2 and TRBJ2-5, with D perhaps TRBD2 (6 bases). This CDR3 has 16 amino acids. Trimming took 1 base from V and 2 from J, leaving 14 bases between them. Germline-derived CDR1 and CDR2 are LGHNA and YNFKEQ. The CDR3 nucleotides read TGTGCCAGCAGCCAAGGCACCGGACGGGAGCAAGAGACCCAGTACTTC. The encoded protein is CASSQGTGREQETQYF.

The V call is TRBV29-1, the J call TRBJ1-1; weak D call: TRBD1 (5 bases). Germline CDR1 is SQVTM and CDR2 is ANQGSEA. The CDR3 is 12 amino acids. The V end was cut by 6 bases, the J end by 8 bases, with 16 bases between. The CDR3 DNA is TGCAGCGTGCAACTATCGACAGAAGAAGCTTTCTTT. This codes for CSVQLSTEEAFF.

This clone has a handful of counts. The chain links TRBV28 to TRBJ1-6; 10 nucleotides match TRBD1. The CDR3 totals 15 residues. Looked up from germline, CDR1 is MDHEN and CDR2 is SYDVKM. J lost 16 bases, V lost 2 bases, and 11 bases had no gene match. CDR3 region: CASSLGGDRGLALHF. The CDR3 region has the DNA TGTGCCAGCAGTTTAGGGGGAGACAGGGGGCTGGCACTCCACTTT.

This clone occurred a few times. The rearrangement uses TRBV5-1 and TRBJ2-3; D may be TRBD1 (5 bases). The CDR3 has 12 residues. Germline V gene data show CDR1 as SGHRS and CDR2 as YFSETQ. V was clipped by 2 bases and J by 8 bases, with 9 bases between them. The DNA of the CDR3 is TGCGCCAGCAGCTTCGACAGAAGTACGCAGTATTTT. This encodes CASSFDRSTQYF.

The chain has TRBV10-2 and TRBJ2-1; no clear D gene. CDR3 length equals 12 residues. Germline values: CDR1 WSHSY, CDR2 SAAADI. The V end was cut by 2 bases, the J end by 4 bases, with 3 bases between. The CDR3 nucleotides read TGCGCCAGCAGTGAGCGTTACAATGAGCAGTTCTTC. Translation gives CASSERYNEQFF.

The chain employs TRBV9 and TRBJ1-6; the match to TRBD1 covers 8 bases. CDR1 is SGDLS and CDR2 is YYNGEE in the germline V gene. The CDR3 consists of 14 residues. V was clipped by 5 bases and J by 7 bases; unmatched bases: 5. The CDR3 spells CASRRTGTNSPLHF. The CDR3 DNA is TGTGCCAGCAGGAGGACAGGGACCAATTCACCCCTCCACTTT.

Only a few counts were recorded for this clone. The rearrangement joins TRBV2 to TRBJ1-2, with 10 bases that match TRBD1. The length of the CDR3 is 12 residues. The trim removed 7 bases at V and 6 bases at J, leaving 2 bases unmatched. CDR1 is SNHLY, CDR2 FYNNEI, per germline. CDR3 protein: CASTDRGNGYTF. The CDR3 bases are TGTGCCAGCACGGACAGGGGGAATGGCTACACCTTC.

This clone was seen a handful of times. CDR3 sequence reads: CATPRGTGDGYTF. In DNA, the CDR3 is TGTGCCACCCCCCGGGGGACAGGGGATGGCTACACCTTC. The chain carries TRBV19 and TRBJ1-2; 10 bases match TRBD1. The CDR3 loop spans 13 amino acids. V shed 10 bases, J shed 6 bases, and the junction held 8 bases outside the gene matches. Per germline, CDR1 LNHDA and CDR2 SQIVND (reference sequence).

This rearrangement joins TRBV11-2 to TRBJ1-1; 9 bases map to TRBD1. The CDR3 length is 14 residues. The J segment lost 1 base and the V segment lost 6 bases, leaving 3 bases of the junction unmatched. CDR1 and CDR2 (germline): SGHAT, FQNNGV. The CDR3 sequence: CASSGDRENTEAFF. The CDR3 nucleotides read TGTGCCAGCAGTGGGGACAGGGAGAACACTGAAGCTTTCTTT.

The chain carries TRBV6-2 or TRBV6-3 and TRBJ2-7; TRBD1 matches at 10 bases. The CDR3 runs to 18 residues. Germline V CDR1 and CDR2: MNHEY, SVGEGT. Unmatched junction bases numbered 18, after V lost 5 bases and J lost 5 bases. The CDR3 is CASSTGQGKWLIGDEQYF. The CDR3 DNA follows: TGTGCCAGCAGTACGGGACAGGGGAAATGGTTAATAGGAGACGAGCAGTACTTC.

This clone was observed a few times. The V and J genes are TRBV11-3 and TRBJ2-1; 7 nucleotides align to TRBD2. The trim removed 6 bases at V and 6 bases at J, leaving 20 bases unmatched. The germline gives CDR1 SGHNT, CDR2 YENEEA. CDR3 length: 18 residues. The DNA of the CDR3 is TGTGCCAGCAGTCCGGGGGAGGGTTCAGCCTCTTTGTCCAATGAGCAGTTCTTC. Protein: CASSPGEGSASLSNEQFF.

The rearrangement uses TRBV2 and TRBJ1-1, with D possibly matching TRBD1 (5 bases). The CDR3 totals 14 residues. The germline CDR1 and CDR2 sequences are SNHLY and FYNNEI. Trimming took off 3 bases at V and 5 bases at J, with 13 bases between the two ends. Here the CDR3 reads CASSEAGWRTEAFF. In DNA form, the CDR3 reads TGTGCCAGCAGTGAGGCAGGGTGGCGGACTGAAGCTTTCTTT. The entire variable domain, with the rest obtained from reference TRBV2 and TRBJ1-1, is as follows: EPEVTQTPSHQVTQMGQEVILRCVPISNHLYFYWYRQILGQKVEFLVSFYNNEISEKSEIFDDQFSVERPDGSNFTLKIRSTKLEDSAMYFCASSEAGWRTEAFFGQGTRLTVV.

CDR3 amino acids: CASSHLSQTQYF. CDR3 in DNA: TGTGCCAGCAGCCACCTCTCCCAGACCCAGTACTTC. The J gene is TRBJ2-5, the V gene TRBV3-1 (or the pseudogene TRBV3-2); D unclear. Germline assignment: CDR1 LGHDT and CDR2 YNNKEL (reference sequence). The CDR3 totals 12 residues. V shed 3 bases and J shed 6 bases, with 8 bases lying between them.

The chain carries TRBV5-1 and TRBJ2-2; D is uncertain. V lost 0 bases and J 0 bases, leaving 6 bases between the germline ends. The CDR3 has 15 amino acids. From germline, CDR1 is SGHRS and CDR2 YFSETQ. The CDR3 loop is CASSLGASNTGELFF. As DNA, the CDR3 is TGCGCCAGCAGCTTGGGGGCCTCGAACACCGGGGAGCTGTTTTTT.

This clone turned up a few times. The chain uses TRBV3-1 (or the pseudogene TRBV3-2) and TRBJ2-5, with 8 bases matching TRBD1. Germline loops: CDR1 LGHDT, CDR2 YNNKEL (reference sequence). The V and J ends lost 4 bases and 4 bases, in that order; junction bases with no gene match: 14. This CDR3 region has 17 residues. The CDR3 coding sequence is TGTGCCAGCAGCCTACAAAGGCCCCGACAGGGGCGAGAGACCCAGTACTTC. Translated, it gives CASSLQRPRQGRETQYF.

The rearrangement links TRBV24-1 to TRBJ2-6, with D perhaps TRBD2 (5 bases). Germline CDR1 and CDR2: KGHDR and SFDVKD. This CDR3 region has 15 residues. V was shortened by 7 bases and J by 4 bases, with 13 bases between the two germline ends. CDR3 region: CATSREGTGANVLTF. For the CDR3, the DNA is TGTGCCACCAGCAGAGAGGGTACCGGGGCCAACGTCCTGACTTTC.

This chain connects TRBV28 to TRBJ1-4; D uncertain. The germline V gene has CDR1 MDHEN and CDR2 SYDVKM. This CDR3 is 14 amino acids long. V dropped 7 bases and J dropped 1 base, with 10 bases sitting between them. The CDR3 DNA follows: TGTGCCAGCATATCGTCCGGAACTAATGAAAAACTGTTTTTT. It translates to CASISSGTNEKLFF. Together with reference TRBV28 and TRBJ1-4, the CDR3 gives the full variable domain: DVKVTQSSRYLVKRTGEKVFLECVQDMDHENMFWYRQDPGLGLRLIYFSYDVKMKEKGDIPEGYSVSREKKERFSLILESASTNQTSMYLCASISSGTNEKLFFGSGTQLSVL.

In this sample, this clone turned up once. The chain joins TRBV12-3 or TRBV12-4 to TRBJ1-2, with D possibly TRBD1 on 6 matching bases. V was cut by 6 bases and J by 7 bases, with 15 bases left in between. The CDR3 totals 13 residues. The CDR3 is CASSSGEGFGYTF. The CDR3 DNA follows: TGTGCCAGCAGCTCAGGGGAAGGTTTTGGCTACACCTTC.

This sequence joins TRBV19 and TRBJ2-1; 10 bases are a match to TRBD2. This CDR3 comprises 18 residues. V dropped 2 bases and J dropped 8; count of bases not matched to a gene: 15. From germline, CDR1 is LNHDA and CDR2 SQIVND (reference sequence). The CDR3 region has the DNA TGTGCCAGTAGTATAACACCAGATTCTAGCGGGAGTCCCTATGAGCAGTTCTTC. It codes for CASSITPDSSGSPYEQFF.

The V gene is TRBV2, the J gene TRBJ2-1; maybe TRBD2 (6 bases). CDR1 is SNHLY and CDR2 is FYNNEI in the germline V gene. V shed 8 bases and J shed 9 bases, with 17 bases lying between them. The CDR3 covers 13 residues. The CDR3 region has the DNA TGTGCCAGCTCTATGAGGGAGGTGGGTGAGCAGTTCTTC. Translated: CASSMREVGEQFF.

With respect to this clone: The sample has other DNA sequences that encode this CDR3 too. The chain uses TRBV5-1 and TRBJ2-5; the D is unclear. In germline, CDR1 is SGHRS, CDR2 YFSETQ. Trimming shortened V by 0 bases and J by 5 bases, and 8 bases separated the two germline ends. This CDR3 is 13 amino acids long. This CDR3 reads CASSLGPQETQYF. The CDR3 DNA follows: TGCGCCAGCAGCTTGGGGCCGCAGGAGACCCAGTACTTC.

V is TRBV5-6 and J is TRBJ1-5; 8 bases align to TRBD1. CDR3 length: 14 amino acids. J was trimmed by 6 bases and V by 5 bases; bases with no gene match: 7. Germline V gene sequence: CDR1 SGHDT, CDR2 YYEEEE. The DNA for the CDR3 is TGTGCCAGCAGTTTATCAGGGGGCGGTCAGCCCCAGCATTTT. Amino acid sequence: CASSLSGGGQPQHF.